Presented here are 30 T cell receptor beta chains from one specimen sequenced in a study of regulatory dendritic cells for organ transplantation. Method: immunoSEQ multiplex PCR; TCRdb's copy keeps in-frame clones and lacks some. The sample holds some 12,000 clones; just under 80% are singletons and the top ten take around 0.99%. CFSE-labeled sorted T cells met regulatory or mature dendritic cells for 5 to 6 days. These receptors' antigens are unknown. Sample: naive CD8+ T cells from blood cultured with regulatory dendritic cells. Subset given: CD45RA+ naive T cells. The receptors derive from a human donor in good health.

The CDR3 protein is CASILPTGVQETQYF. DNA of the CDR3: TGTGCCAGCATCCTCCCGACGGGGGTCCAAGAGACCCAGTACTTC. The chain recombines TRBV7-2 with TRBJ2-5, with a tentative D call TRBD2 (6 bases). This CDR3 comprises 15 residues. Trimming shortened V by 7 bases and J by 1 base, and 16 bases separated the two germline ends. Germline assignment: CDR1 SGHTA and CDR2 FQGNSA. The entire variable domain, with the rest obtained from reference TRBV7-2 and TRBJ2-5, is as follows: GAGVSQSPSNKVTEKGKDVELRCDPISGHTALYWYRQSLGQGLEFLIYFQGNSAPDKSGLPSDRFSAERTGGSVSTLTIQRTQQEDSAVYLCASILPTGVQETQYFGPGTRLLVL.

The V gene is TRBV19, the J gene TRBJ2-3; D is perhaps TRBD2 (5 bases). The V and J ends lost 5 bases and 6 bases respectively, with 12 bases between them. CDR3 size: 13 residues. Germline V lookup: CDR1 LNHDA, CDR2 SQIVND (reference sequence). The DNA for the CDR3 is TGTGCCAGTAGTCTCGAGAGGGATGATACGCAGTATTTT. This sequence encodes CASSLERDDTQYF.

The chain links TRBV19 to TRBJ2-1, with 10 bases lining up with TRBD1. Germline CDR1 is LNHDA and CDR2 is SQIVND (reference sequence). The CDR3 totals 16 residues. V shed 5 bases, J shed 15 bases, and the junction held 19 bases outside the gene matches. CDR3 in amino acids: CASSLGTGAEVGDGFF. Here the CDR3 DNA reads TGTGCCAGTAGTCTAGGGACAGGGGCCGAGGTCGGGGACGGGTTCTTC.

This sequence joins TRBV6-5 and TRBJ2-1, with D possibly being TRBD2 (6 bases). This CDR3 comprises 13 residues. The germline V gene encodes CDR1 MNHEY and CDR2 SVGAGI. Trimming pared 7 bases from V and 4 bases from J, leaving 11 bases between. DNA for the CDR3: TGTGCCAGCACCGGGGGTTCTTACAATGAGCAGTTCTTC. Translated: CASTGGSYNEQFF.

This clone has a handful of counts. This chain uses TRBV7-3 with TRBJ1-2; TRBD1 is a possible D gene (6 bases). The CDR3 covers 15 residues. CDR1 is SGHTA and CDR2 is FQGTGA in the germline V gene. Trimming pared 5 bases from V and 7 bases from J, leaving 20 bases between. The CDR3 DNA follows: TGTGCCAGCAGCCCCACAGGGAGCCGTGGGAGTGGCTACACCTTC. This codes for CASSPTGSRGSGYTF.

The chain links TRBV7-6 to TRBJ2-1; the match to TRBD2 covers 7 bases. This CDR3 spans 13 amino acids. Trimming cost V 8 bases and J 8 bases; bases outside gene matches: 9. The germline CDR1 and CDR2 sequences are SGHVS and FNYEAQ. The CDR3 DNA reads TGTGCCAGCGCTGGGCGCGGGGGATATGAGCAGTTCTTC. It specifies CASAGRGGYEQFF.

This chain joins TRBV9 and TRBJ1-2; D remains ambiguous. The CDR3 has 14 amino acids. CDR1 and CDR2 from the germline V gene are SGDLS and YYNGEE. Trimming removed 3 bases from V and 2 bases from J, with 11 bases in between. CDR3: CASSGSAENYGYTF. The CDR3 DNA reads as TGTGCCAGCAGCGGTTCAGCGGAGAACTATGGCTACACCTTC.

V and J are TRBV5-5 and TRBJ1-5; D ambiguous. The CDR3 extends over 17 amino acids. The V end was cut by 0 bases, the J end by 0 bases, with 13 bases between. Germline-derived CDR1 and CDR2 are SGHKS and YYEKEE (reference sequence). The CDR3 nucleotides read TGTGCCAGCAGCTTGGGTTTACCGGGGTATAGCAATCAGCCCCAGCATTTT. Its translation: CASSLGLPGYSNQPQHF.

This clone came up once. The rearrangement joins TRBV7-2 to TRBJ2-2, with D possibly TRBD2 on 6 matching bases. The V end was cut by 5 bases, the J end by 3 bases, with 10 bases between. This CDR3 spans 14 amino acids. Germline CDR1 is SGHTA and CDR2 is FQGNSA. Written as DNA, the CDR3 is TGTGCCAGCAGCGCCGGGACTTACACCGGGGAGCTGTTTTTT. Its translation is CASSAGTYTGELFF.

CDR3 DNA: TGTGCCAGCAGTTTATCTGGGGGCGCCGAGCAGTTCTTC. This gives the protein CASSLSGGAEQFF. The chain combines TRBV27 with TRBJ2-1; D possibly corresponds to TRBD1 (6 bases). The CDR3 length is 13 residues. Germline V CDR1 and CDR2: MNHEY, SMNVEV (reference sequence). Trimming cost V 0 bases and J 10 bases, with 10 bases left between them.

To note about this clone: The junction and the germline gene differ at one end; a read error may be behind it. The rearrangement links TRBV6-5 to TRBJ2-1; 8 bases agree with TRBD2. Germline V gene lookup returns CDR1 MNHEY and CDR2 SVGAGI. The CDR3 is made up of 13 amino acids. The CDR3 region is CASGGGSYNEQFF. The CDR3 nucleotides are TGCGCCTCGGGGGGGGGCTCCTACAATGAGCAGTTCTTC.

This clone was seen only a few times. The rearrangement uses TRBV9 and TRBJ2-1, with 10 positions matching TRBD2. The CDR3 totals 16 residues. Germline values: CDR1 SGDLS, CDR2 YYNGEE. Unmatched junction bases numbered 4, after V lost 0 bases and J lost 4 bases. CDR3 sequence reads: CASSVGASGGYNEQFF. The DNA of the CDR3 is TGTGCCAGCAGCGTAGGGGCTAGCGGGGGTTACAATGAGCAGTTCTTC.

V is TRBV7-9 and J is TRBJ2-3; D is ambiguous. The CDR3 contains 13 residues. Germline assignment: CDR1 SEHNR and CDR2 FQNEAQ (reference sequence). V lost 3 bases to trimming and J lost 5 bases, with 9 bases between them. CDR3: CASSLIARDTQYF. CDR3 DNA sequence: TGTGCCAGCAGCTTGATTGCTAGAGATACGCAGTATTTT.

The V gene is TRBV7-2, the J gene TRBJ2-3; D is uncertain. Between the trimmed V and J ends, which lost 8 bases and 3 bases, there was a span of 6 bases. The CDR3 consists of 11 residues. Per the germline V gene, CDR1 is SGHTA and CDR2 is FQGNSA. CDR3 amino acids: CASFITDTQYF. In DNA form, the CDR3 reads TGTGCCAGCTTTATTACAGATACGCAGTATTTT.

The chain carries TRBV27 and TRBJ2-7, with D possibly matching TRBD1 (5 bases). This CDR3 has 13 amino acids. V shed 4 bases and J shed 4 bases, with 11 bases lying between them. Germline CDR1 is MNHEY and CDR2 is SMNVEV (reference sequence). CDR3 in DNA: TGTGCCAGCAGTTCCTTGACAGATTACGAGCAGTACTTC. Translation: CASSSLTDYEQYF.

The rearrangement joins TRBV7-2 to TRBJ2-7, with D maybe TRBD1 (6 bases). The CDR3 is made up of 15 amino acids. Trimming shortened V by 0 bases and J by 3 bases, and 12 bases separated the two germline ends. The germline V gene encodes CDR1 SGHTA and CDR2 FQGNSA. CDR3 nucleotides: TGTGCCAGCAGCTTAGCCCGGGACACCTACTACGAGCAGTACTTC. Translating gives CASSLARDTYYEQYF.

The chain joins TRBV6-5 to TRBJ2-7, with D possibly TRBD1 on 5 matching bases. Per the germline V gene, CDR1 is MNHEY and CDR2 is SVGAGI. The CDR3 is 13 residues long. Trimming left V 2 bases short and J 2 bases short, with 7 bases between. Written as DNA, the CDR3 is TGTGCCAGCAGTTACGGGGCGACCTACGAGCAGTACTTC. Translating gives CASSYGATYEQYF.

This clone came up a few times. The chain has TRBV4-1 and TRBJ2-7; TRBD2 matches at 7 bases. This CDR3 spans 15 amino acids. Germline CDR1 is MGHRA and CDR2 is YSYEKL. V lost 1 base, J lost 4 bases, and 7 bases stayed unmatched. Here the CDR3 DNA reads TGCGCCAGCAGCCAAGTCGGGACGGGGGGATACGAGCAGTACTTC. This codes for CASSQVGTGGYEQYF.

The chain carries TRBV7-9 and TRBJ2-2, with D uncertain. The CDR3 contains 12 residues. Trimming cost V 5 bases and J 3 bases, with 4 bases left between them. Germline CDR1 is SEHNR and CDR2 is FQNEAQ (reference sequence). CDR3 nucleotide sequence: TGTGCCAGCAGCATCTACACCGGGGAGCTGTTTTTT. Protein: CASSIYTGELFF. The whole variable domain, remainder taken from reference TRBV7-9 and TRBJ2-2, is DTGVSQNPRHKITKRGQNVTFRCDPISEHNRLYWYRQTLGQGPEFLTYFQNEAQLEKSRLLSDRFSAERPKGSFSTLEIQRTEQGDSAMYLCASSIYTGELFFGEGSRLTVL.

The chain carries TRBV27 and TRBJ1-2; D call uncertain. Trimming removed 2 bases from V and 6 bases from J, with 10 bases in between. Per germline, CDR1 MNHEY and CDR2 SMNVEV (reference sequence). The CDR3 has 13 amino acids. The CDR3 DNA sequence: TGTGCCAGCAGTTTAACCAGTCCCCATGGCTACACCTTC. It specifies CASSLTSPHGYTF.

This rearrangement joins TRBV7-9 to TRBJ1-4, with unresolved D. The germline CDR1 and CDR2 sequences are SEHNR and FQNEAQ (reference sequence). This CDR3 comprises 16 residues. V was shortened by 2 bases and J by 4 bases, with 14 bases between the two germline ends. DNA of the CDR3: TGTGCCAGCAGCTTAAGCGGACGTAAGGGTAATGAAAAACTGTTTTTT. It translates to CASSLSGRKGNEKLFF.

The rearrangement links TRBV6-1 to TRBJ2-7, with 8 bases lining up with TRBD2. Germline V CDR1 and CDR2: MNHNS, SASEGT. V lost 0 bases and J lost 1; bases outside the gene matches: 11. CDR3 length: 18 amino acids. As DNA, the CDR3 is TGTGCCAGCAGTGAAGCGGGGAGTAGCGGGGTGCTTTCCTACGAGCAGTACTTC. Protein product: CASSEAGSSGVLSYEQYF.

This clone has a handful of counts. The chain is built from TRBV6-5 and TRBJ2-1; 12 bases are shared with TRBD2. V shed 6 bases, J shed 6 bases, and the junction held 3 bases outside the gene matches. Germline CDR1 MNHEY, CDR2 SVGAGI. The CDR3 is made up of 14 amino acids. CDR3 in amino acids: CASSPSGGANEQFF. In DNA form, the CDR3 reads TGTGCCAGCAGCCCTAGCGGGGGGGCCAATGAGCAGTTCTTC.

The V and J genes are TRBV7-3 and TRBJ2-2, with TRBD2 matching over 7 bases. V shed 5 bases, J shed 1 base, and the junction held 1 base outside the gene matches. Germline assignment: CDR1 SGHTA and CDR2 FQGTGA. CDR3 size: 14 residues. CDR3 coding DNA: TGTGCCAGCAGCCCGGGAGGGAACACCGGGGAGCTGTTTTTT. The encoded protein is CASSPGGNTGELFF.

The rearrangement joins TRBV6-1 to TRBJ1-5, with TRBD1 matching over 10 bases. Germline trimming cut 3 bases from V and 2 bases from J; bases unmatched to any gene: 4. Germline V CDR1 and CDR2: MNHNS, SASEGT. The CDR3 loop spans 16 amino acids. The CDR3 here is CASSDDRGLGNQPQHF. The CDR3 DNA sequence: TGTGCCAGCAGTGATGACAGGGGGCTTGGCAATCAGCCCCAGCATTTT.

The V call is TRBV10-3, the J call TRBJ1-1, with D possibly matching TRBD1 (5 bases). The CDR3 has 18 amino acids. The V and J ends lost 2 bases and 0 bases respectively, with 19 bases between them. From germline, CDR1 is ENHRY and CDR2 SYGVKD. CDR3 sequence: CAISEPNVDRRMNTEAFF. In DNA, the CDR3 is TGTGCCATCAGTGAGCCGAATGTCGACAGACGAATGAACACTGAAGCTTTCTTT.

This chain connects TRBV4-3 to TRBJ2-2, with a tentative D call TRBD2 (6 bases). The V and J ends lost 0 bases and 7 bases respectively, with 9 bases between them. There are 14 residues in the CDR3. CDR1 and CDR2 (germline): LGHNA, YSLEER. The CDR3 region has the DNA TGCGCCAGCAGCCAAGATAGGGGACTCGGGGAGCTGTTTTTT. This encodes CASSQDRGLGELFF.

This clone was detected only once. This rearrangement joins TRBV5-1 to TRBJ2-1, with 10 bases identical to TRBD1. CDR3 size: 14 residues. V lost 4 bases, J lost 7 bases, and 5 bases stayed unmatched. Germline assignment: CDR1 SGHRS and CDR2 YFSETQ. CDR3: CASSPRTGGNEQFF. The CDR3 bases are TGCGCCAGCAGCCCAAGGACAGGGGGGAATGAGCAGTTCTTC.

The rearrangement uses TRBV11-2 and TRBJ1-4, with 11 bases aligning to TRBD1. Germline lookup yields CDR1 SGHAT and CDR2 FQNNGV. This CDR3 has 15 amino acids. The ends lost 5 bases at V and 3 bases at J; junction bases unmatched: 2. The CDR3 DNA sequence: TGTGCCAGCAGCCGGGGACAGGGGGCTAATGAAAAACTGTTTTTT. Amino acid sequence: CASSRGQGANEKLFF.

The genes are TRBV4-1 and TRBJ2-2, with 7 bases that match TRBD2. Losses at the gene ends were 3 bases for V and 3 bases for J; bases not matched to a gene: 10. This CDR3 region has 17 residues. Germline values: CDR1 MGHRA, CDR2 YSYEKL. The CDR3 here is CASSHQGGAGDTGELFF. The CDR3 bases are TGCGCCAGCAGCCACCAAGGCGGGGCGGGGGACACCGGGGAGCTGTTTTTT.